Listed below are T cell receptor beta chains from one sample, sequenced in a study of blood T cell repertoires in COVID-19. Repertoires were generated with immunoSEQ multiplex PCR, while TCRdb's copy carries only in-frame clones and drops some. This sample has around 250,000 clones, with roughly 88% found just once. The sample comprised peripheral blood. These receptors were obtained from a man aged 25 to 40 who had recovered from COVID-19. The CDR3 runs from the conserved cysteine through the conserved F or W. Fields, in order: J gene, clone size, D gene, V gene, CDR3 DNA, CDR3 protein. A D gene is named only where the DNA matches it firmly. The listing skips clone size in some rows; elsewhere it reads once, few, many or a size class.

j_call: TRBJ1-2
clone_size: NA
d_call: TRBD1
v_call: TRBV6-6
cdr3_nt: TGTGCCAGTAGACAGGGGGATTATGGCTACACCTTC
cdr3_aa: CASRQGDYGYTF

j_call: TRBJ2-7
clone_size: NA
d_call: TRBD2
v_call: TRBV24-1
cdr3_nt: TGTGCCACCAGTGACCGCGGACTAGCGGGGGCTTTAAGCTACGAGCAGTACTTC
cdr3_aa: CATSDRGLAGALSYEQYF

j_call: TRBJ1-1
clone_size: NA
d_call: NA
v_call: TRBV6-4
cdr3_nt: TGTGCCAGCAGTCCGGGGATGAACACTGAAGCTTTCTTT
cdr3_aa: CASSPGMNTEAFF

j_call: TRBJ2-1
clone_size: NA
d_call: TRBD2
v_call: TRBV9
cdr3_nt: TGTGCCAGCAGCGCCGGGACTAGCGGGGCCTACAATGAGCAGTTCTTC
cdr3_aa: CASSAGTSGAYNEQFF

j_call: TRBJ2-7
clone_size: NA
d_call: NA
v_call: TRBV30
cdr3_nt: TGTGCCTGGCTGAGGACAGCTTCCTACGAGCAGTACTTC
cdr3_aa: CAWLRTASYEQYF

j_call: TRBJ2-5
clone_size: NA
d_call: NA
v_call: TRBV14
cdr3_nt: TGTGCCAGCAGCCAAGATCTGACCGCGGCCCAGTACTTC
cdr3_aa: CASSQDLTAAQYF

j_call: TRBJ2-7
clone_size: once
d_call: NA
v_call: TRBV4-2
cdr3_nt: TGTGCCAGCAGCCAAGAGGGCCCAGGGGTGTACGAGCAGTACTTC
cdr3_aa: CASSQEGPGVYEQYF

j_call: TRBJ1-5
clone_size: NA
d_call: TRBD1
v_call: TRBV12-3/TRBV12-4
cdr3_nt: TGTGCCGGTGGACAGGGGAATCAGCCCCAGCATTTT
cdr3_aa: CAGGQGNQPQHF

j_call: TRBJ1-1
clone_size: NA
d_call: NA
v_call: TRBV12-5
cdr3_nt: TGTGCTAGTGCCCCCCCAGGGTGGAACACTGAAGCTTTCTTT
cdr3_aa: CASAPPGWNTEAFF

j_call: TRBJ2-1
clone_size: NA
d_call: NA
v_call: TRBV4-3
cdr3_nt: TGCGCCAGCAGCCAAGATTGGACGGGGGTCAATGAGCAGTTCTTC
cdr3_aa: CASSQDWTGVNEQFF

j_call: TRBJ2-7
clone_size: NA
d_call: TRBD2
v_call: TRBV7-9
cdr3_nt: TGTGCCAGCAGCCTAACTAGCGGGGACGAGCAGTACTTC
cdr3_aa: CASSLTSGDEQYF

j_call: TRBJ2-7
clone_size: NA
d_call: TRBD1
v_call: TRBV7-2
cdr3_nt: TGTGCCAGCAGCCTAGGGACAGTCAACGAGCAGTACTTC
cdr3_aa: CASSLGTVNEQYF

j_call: TRBJ2-7
clone_size: NA
d_call: NA
v_call: TRBV9
cdr3_nt: TGTGCCAGCAGCCCCCGCTCAGGGGCCTACGAGCAGTACTTC
cdr3_aa: CASSPRSGAYEQYF

j_call: TRBJ1-2
clone_size: NA
d_call: TRBD1
v_call: TRBV2
cdr3_nt: TGTGCCAGCAGTTCGGACAGGGGGGCTGGCTACACCTTC
cdr3_aa: CASSSDRGAGYTF

j_call: TRBJ1-1
clone_size: few
d_call: NA
v_call: TRBV29-1
cdr3_nt: TGCAGCGTTTTAACCCACAGAAACGAAGCTTTCTTT
cdr3_aa: CSVLTHRNEAFF

j_call: TRBJ2-5
clone_size: NA
d_call: TRBD2
v_call: TRBV11-1
cdr3_nt: TGTGCCAGCACCCTGACTAGCGGGGAAGAGACCCAGTACTTC
cdr3_aa: CASTLTSGEETQYF

j_call: TRBJ1-2
clone_size: once
d_call: TRBD1
v_call: TRBV6-5
cdr3_nt: TGTGCCAGCGACCAGGACAGGGAAGGGCTCGGCTACACCTTC
cdr3_aa: CASDQDREGLGYTF

j_call: TRBJ2-2
clone_size: NA
d_call: NA
v_call: TRBV5-1
cdr3_nt: TGCGCCAGCAGCCCGGGACACCGAGGGACCGGGGAGCTGTTTTTT
cdr3_aa: CASSPGHRGTGELFF

j_call: TRBJ1-1
clone_size: NA
d_call: TRBD1
v_call: TRBV25-1
cdr3_nt: TGTGCCAGCAGGGCACAGGGGACTGTAGCTTTCTTT
cdr3_aa: CASRAQGTVAFF

j_call: TRBJ2-3
clone_size: NA
d_call: TRBD2
v_call: TRBV19
cdr3_nt: TGTGCCAGTAGTCCCGTACTAGCGGCAGAGGCCCTAGATACGCAGTATTTT
cdr3_aa: CASSPVLAAEALDTQYF

j_call: TRBJ2-7
clone_size: NA
d_call: NA
v_call: TRBV11-2
cdr3_nt: TGTGCCAGCAGCTCCGACACACGCCGCTACGAGCAGTACTTC
cdr3_aa: CASSSDTRRYEQYF

j_call: TRBJ1-5
clone_size: few
d_call: NA
v_call: TRBV4-2
cdr3_nt: TGTGCCAGCAGCCAAGTTGCCTCAGATAGCAATCAGCCCCAGCATTTT
cdr3_aa: CASSQVASDSNQPQHF

j_call: TRBJ2-7
clone_size: NA
d_call: TRBD1
v_call: TRBV4-2
cdr3_nt: TGTGCCAGCAGCCAAGAGACAGGGGGCGCAAGTTACGAGCAGTACTTC
cdr3_aa: CASSQETGGASYEQYF

j_call: TRBJ2-1
clone_size: NA
d_call: TRBD2
v_call: TRBV11-3
cdr3_nt: TGTGCCAGCAGCTTCCTAGCGGGGGGGTACAATGAGCAGTTCTTC
cdr3_aa: CASSFLAGGYNEQFF

j_call: TRBJ1-1
clone_size: few
d_call: TRBD1
v_call: TRBV18
cdr3_nt: TGTGCCAGCTCACCAGGGACAGCTGAAGCTTTCTTT
cdr3_aa: CASSPGTAEAFF

j_call: TRBJ2-3
clone_size: NA
d_call: TRBD2
v_call: TRBV3-1/TRBV3-2
cdr3_nt: TGTGCCAGCGCGGGGGGCCCAAGCACAGATACGCAGTATTTT
cdr3_aa: CASAGGPSTDTQYF

j_call: TRBJ1-2
clone_size: once
d_call: NA
v_call: TRBV2
cdr3_nt: TGTGCCAGCAGTACCCGGGGGGGAGAAGGCTACACCTTC
cdr3_aa: CASSTRGGEGYTF

j_call: TRBJ1-5
clone_size: NA
d_call: NA
v_call: TRBV6-5
cdr3_nt: TGTGCCAGCAAGAAGGGGCCGGGGGGCAATCAGCCCCAGCATTTT
cdr3_aa: CASKKGPGGNQPQHF

j_call: TRBJ1-2
clone_size: NA
d_call: TRBD1
v_call: TRBV29-1
cdr3_nt: TGCAGCGTAGGGGACAGGGGAGATGGCTACACCTTC
cdr3_aa: CSVGDRGDGYTF

j_call: TRBJ1-2
clone_size: NA
d_call: NA
v_call: TRBV23-1
cdr3_nt: TGCGCCCCCGAGGTCGGGACACCGGGATATTCGAACTATGGCCACACCTTC
cdr3_aa: CAPEVGTPGYSNYGHTF

j_call: TRBJ2-6
clone_size: NA
d_call: NA
v_call: TRBV18
cdr3_nt: TGTGCCAGCTCACGGGGGGAAGCCGGGGCCAACGTCCTGACTTTC
cdr3_aa: CASSRGEAGANVLTF

j_call: TRBJ1-5
clone_size: NA
d_call: NA
v_call: TRBV29-1
cdr3_nt: TGCAGCGTTGAGTTTGGGCCCAGGGGTCAGCCCCAGCATTTT
cdr3_aa: CSVEFGPRGQPQHF

j_call: TRBJ2-1
clone_size: NA
d_call: NA
v_call: TRBV10-2
cdr3_nt: TGCGCCAGCAGTGAATGGGGAGTCGACTACAATGAGCAGTTCTTC
cdr3_aa: CASSEWGVDYNEQFF

j_call: TRBJ1-2
clone_size: NA
d_call: NA
v_call: TRBV12-3/TRBV12-4
cdr3_nt: TGTGCCAGCAAAGGGGCTAACTATGGCTACACCTTC
cdr3_aa: CASKGANYGYTF

j_call: TRBJ2-1
clone_size: NA
d_call: TRBD2
v_call: TRBV5-1
cdr3_nt: TGCGCCAGCAGCTTGGGTATGCGGGGGGGCAGGTATGAGCAGTTCTTC
cdr3_aa: CASSLGMRGGRYEQFF

j_call: TRBJ1-1
clone_size: once
d_call: TRBD1
v_call: TRBV9
cdr3_nt: TGTGCCAGCAGCGTAGGTCCCCCGACAGGGAGGATGAACACTGAAGCTTTCTTT
cdr3_aa: CASSVGPPTGRMNTEAFF

j_call: TRBJ1-2
clone_size: NA
d_call: NA
v_call: TRBV7-9
cdr3_nt: TGTGCCAGCAGCCTTGATCATGATCGGTATGGCTACACCTTC
cdr3_aa: CASSLDHDRYGYTF

j_call: TRBJ2-7
clone_size: NA
d_call: NA
v_call: TRBV4-1
cdr3_nt: TGCGCCAGCAGCCAAGGGGTGGCGACGACATTGGTCTACGAGCAGTACTTC
cdr3_aa: CASSQGVATTLVYEQYF

j_call: TRBJ1-5
clone_size: NA
d_call: TRBD1
v_call: TRBV5-4
cdr3_nt: TGTGCCAGCTCCAGGGGGCTTGGGGGTTCGGAGCCCCAGCATTTT
cdr3_aa: CASSRGLGGSEPQHF